This TCR beta chain is from a study of blood T cell repertoires in COVID-19. Whole-study context: Italy, Spain and the United States were the sources of the convalescent and acute COVID-19 samples.

Per the original data handling: From reference gene primer amplification, estimates of nucleated cell counts were derived. TCRdb's table, derived via immunoSEQ multiplex PCR, lists solely in-frame clones and lacks some. V and J calls and clone size are those listed in that table; D and trimming were worked out from the DNA. The sample has roughly 250,000 clones, 88% seen once. Sequencing was performed on peripheral blood. The receptor comes from a middle-aged woman who had recovered from COVID-19.

This chain's CDR3 is CASSLGGGQGGHF. In nucleotides, the CDR3 is TGTGCCAGCAGTTTAGGCGGAGGGCAGGGGGGGCATTTT. The genes are TRBV12-3 or TRBV12-4 and TRBJ1-5; TRBD1 aligns across 7 bases. This CDR3 comprises 13 residues. V trimming: 1 base; J trimming: 15 bases; junction bases outside the gene matches: 9.